The clone carrying this T cell receptor (beta chain) was observed many times. Its antigen is undetermined. Trimming took 0 bases from V and 11 from J, leaving 11 bases between them. The CDR3 is 13 residues long. CDR1 is SGHTA and CDR2 is FQGNSA in the germline V gene. TCRdb re-called the reads with MiXCR, one entry per CDR3 protein. The table has a few hundred thousand distinct CDR3 sequences, just under 40% seen once. These data come from a study of T cell repertoires in cytomegalovirus infection. For the study at large: CMV epitopes in the study were HLA-C-restricted (recently identified) and HLA-B-restricted (well studied). From public TCR beta signatures came an indication of both CMV infection and matching HLA type. Study-wide findings and caveats: HLA-C-restricted CMV clonotypes gave the most frequent clonotype in two of eight donors.

The source is a human donor in good health (CMV status not recorded). Some clones in this sample may be carry-over from other donors' samples. The chain has TRBV7-2 and TRBJ2-1, with no clear D. Sequenced here: cultured PBMCs, sampled from culture after CMV antigen stimulation. DNA for the CDR3: TGTGCCAGCAGCTTAGCGCCTAACCAGAAGCAGTTCTTC. Its translation: CASSLAPNQKQFF.